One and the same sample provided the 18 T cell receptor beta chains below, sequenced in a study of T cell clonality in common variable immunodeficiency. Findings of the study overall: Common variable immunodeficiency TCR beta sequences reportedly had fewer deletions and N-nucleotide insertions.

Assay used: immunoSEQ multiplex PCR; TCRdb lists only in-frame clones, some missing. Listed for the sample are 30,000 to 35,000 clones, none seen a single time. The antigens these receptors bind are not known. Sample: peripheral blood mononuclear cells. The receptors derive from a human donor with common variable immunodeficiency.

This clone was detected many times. The sequenced CDR3 bases are TGTGCCAGTAGTACCTCCCCTTGGCCCTCCTACGAG. It specifies CASSTSPWPSYE. The whole CDR3 region reads CASSTSPWPSYEQYF. V is TRBV19 and J is TRBJ2-7, with no clear D. The CDR3 goes on 3 residues after the read ends, and that part is filled in from the germline J gene. The V gene lost 4 bases and the J gene lost 0 bases, with 13 bases spanning the gap. Germline loops: CDR1 LNHDA, CDR2 SQIVND (reference sequence). The CDR3 is 15 amino acids.

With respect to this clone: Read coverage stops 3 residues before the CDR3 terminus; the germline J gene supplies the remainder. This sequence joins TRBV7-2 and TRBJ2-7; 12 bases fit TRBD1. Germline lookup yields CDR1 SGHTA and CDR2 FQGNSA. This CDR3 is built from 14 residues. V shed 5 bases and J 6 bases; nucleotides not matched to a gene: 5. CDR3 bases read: TGTGCCAGCAGCCCCGGGACAGGGGGCGGCGAG. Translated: CASSPGTGGGE. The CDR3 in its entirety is CASSPGTGGGEQYF.

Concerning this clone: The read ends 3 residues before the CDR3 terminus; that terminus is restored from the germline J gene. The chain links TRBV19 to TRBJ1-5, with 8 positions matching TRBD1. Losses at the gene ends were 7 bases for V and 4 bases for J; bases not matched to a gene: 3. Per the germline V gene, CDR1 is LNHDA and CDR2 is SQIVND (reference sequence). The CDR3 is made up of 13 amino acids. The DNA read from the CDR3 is TGTGCCAGTATCGGACAGGGTAATCAGCCC. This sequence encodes CASIGQGNQP. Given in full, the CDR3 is CASIGQGNQPQHF.

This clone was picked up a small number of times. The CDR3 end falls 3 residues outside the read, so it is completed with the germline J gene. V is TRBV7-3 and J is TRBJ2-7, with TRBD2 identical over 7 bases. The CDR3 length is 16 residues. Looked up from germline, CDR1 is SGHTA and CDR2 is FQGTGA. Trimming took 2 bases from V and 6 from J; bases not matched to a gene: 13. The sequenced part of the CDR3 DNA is TGTGCCAGCAGCTTATCCGGGACTAACGTCCCTGGCGAG. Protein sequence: CASSLSGTNVPGE. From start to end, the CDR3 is CASSLSGTNVPGEQYF.

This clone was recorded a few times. CDR3 in amino acids: CASGERGMLNTGELFF. CDR3 DNA, as far as it was read: TGCGCCAGCGGGGAACGGGGGATGTTGAACACCGGGGAG. The V call is TRBV5-1, the J call TRBJ2-2; tentative D call: TRBD2 (6 bases). Read sequence stops 3 residues before the CDR3 end, and the germline J gene provides the missing end. This CDR3 contains 16 residues. Between the trimmed V and J ends, which lost 7 bases and 1 base, there was a span of 17 bases. Per germline, CDR1 SGHRS and CDR2 YFSETQ.

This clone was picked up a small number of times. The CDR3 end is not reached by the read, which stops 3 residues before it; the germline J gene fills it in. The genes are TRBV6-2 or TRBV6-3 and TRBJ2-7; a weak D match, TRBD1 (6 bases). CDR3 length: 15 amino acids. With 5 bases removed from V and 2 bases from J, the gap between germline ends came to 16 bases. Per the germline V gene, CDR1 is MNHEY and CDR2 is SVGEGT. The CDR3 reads CASSRHPDRPYEQYF. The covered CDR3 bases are TGTGCCAGCAGTCGGCACCCTGACAGGCCCTACGAG.

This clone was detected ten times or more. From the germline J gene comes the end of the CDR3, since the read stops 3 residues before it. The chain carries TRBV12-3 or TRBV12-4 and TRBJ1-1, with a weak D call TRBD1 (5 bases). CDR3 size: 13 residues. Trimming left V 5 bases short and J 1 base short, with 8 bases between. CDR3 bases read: TGTGCCAGCAGTGGAGACAGGAACACTGAA. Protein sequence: CASSGDRNTE. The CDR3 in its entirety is CASSGDRNTEAFF.

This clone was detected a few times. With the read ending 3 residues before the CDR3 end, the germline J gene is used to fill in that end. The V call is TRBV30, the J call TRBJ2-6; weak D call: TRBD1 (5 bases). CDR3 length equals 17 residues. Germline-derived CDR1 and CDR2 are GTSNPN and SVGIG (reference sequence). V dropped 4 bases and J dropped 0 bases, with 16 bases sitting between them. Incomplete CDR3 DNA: TGTGCCTGGAACCCCGGACGGACACGCTCTGGGGCCAACGTC. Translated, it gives CAWNPGRTRSGANV. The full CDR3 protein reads CAWNPGRTRSGANVLTF.

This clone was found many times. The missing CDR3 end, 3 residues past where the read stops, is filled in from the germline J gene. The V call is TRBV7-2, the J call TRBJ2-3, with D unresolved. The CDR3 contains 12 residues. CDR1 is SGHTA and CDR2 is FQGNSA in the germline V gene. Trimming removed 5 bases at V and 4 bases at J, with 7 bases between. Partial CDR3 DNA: TGTGCCAGCAGCCCCGTATCAGATACG. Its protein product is CASSPVSDT. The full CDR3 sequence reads CASSPVSDTQYF.

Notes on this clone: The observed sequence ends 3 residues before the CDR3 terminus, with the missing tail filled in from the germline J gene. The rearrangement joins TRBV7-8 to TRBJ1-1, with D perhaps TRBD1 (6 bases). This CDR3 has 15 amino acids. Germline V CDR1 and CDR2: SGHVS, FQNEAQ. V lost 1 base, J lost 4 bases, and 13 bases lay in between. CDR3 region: CASSLGLQGSTEAFF. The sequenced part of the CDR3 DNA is TGTGCCAGCAGCTTAGGCTTGCAGGGGAGCACTGAA.

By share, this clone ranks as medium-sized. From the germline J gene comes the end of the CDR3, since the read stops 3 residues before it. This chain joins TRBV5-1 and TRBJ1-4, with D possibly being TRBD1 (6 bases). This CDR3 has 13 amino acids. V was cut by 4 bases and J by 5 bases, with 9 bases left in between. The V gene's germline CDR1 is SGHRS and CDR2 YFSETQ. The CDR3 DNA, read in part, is TGCGCCAGCAGCCCGGACAGCAATGAAAAA. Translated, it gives CASSPDSNEK. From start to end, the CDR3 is CASSPDSNEKLFF.

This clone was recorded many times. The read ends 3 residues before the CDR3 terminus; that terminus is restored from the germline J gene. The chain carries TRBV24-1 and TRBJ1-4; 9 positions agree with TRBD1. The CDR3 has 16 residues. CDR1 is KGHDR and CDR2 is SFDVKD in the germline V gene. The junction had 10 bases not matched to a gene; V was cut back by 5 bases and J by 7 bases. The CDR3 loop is CATSGPGTGSREKLFF. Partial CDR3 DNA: TGTGCCACCAGTGGTCCGGGGACAGGGAGCCGTGAAAAA.

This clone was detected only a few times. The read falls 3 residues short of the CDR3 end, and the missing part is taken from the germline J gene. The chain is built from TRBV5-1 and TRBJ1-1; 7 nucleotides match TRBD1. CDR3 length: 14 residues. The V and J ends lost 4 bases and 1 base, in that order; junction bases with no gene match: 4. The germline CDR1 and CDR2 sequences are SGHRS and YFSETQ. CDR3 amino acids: CASSDWTGNTEAFF. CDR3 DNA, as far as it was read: TGCGCCAGCAGCGATTGGACAGGGAACACTGAA.

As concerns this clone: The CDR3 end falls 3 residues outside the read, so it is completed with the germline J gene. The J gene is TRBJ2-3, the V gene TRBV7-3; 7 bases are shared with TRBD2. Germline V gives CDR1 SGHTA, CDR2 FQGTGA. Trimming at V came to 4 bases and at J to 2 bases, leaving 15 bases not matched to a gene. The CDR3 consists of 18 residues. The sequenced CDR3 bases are TGTGCCAGCAGCTCCCAGACTAGCCAAGAATACTCCACAGATACG. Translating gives CASSSQTSQEYSTDT. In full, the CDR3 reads CASSSQTSQEYSTDTQYF.

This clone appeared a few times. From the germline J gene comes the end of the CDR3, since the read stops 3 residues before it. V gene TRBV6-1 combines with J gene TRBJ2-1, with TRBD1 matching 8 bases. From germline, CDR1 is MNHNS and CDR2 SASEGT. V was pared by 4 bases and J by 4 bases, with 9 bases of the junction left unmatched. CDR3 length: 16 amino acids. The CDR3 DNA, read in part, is TGTGCCAGCAGTGCTACCGGGACAGGAGCATACAATGAG. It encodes CASSATGTGAYNE. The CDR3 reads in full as CASSATGTGAYNEQFF.

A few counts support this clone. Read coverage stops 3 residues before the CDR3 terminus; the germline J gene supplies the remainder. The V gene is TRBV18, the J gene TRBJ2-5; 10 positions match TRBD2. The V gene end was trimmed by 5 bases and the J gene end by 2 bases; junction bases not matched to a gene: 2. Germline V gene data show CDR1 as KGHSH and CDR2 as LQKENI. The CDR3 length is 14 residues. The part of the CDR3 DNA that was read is TGTGCCAGCTCAAGGACTAGCGGACAAGAGACC. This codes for CASSRTSGQET. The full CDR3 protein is CASSRTSGQETQYF.

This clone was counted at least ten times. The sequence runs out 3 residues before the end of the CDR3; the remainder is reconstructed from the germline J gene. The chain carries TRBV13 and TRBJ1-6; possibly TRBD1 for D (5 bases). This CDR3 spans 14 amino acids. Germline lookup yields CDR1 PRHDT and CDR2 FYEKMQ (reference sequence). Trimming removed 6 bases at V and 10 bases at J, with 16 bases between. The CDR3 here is CASSVSGVRSPLHF. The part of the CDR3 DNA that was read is TGTGCCAGCAGTGTTTCGGGGGTGCGATCACCC.

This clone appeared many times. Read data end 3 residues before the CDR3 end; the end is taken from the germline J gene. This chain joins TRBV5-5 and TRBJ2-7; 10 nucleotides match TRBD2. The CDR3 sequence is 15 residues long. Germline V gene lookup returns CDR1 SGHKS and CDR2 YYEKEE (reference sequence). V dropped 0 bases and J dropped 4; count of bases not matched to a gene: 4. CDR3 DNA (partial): TGTGCCAGCAGCTTGGGTACTAGCGGGACATACGAG. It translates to CASSLGTSGTYE. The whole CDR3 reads CASSLGTSGTYEQYF.